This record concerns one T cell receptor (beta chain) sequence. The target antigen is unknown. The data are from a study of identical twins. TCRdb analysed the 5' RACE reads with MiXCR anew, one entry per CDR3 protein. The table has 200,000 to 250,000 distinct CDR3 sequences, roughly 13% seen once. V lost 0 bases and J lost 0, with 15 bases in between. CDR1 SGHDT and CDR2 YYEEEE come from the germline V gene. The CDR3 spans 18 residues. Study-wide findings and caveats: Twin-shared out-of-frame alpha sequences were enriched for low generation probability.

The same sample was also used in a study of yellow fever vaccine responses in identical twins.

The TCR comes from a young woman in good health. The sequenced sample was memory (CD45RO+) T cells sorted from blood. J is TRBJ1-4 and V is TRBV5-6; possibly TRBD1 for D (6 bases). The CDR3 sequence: CASSLGTGRAATNEKLFF. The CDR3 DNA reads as TGTGCCAGCAGCTTGGGAACAGGGCGGGCAGCAACTAATGAAAAACTGTTTTTT.